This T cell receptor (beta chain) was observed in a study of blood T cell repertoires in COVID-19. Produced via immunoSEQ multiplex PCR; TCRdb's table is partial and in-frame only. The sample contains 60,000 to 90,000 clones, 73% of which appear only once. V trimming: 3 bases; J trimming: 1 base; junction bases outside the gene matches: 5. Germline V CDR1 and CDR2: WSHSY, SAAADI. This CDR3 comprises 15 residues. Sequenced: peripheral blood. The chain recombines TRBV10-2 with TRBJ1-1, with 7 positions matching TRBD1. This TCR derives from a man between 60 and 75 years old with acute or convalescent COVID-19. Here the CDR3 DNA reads TGCGCCAGCAGTGAAAGGACAGGATCGAACACTGAAGCTTTCTTT. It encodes CASSERTGSNTEAFF.